The clone carrying this T cell receptor (beta chain) has a single count. Naive CD8 cells, CD45RO-negative and positively selected for CCR7, excluded terminally differentiated effector memory CD45RA+ cells. For every subset, genomic DNA was evenly distributed across several immunoSEQ plates. Here immunoSEQ multiplex PCR was the method, and the copy in TCRdb shows in-frame clones only, minus some. Of about 2 million clones listed, roughly 95% are singletons. This CDR3 region has 12 residues. The V end lost 1 base, the J end lost 9 bases, and 8 bases lay between the germline ends. Germline lookup yields CDR1 SGHDT and CDR2 YYEEEE. This entry is derived from a study of shared clonotypes between healthy human individuals. Study-level background: A donor's plate count was three for CD4 naive and three for CD4 memory; CD8 naive had two and CD8 memory one.

The receptor was isolated from a man aged 18 to 29 in good health. J is TRBJ2-1 and V is TRBV5-6; D unresolved. Sequenced input: naive CD8+ T cells sorted from blood. The CDR3 nucleotides read TGTGCCAGCAGCTTGAACTGGGGTGAGCAGTTCTTC. Its translation is CASSLNWGEQFF.